This TCR beta chain was sequenced in a study of cytomegalovirus exposure and HLA in healthy donors. A multiplex PCR was run with 60 Vbeta primers and 13 Jbeta primers. TCRdb keeps only in-frame clones here, not all; method: immunoSEQ multiplex PCR. The sample holds 90,000 to 130,000 clones, about four fifths seen once. V gave up 7 bases and J gave up 8 bases, with 21 bases separating them. The germline gives CDR1 MNHNY, CDR2 SVGAGI (reference sequence). The CDR3 loop spans 15 amino acids. The chain carries TRBV6-6 and TRBJ2-1, with D possibly being TRBD1 (5 bases). The sequence derives from a woman under 30 in good health and CMV-seropositive. What was sequenced was PBMCs. CDR3 nucleotides: TGTGCCAGCATTTTACAGGTCGGAAACAGCGATGAGCAGTTCTTC. This sequence encodes CASILQVGNSDEQFF.